This entry lists 12 T cell receptor beta chains sequenced from one sample in a study of blood T cell repertoires in COVID-19. Assay: immunoSEQ multiplex PCR; the TCRdb copy retains only in-frame clones and omits some. The sample has under 200,000 clones; about 80% are singletons. The specimen sequenced was peripheral blood. All receptors come from a man between 65 and 85 years old who had recovered from COVID-19.

The J gene is TRBJ2-3, the V gene TRBV4-3; tentatively, D is TRBD2 (5 bases). CDR1 and CDR2 (germline): LGHNA, YSLEER. The CDR3 covers 13 residues. V lost 3 bases, J lost 2 bases, and 6 bases lay in between. CDR3 bases: TGCGCCAGCAGCCAGACTAACACAGATACGCAGTATTTT. This translates into CASSQTNTDTQYF.

V and J are TRBV10-3 and TRBJ2-7, with 7 bases aligning to TRBD1. V lost 6 bases and J lost 5; bases outside the gene matches: 10. CDR1 is ENHRY, CDR2 SYGVKD, per germline. This CDR3 comprises 14 residues. The CDR3 sequence: CAISRTVTGDEQYF. As DNA, the CDR3 is TGTGCCATCAGCCGCACCGTAACAGGGGACGAGCAGTACTTC.

V gene TRBV28 combines with J gene TRBJ2-7; D is uncertain. CDR1 is MDHEN and CDR2 is SYDVKM in the germline V gene. The CDR3 runs to 15 residues. Trimming took 6 bases from V and 2 from J, leaving 17 bases between them. CDR3 coding DNA: TGTGCCAGCAGCACCGCCTCCGGGTCCGCCTACGAGCAGTACTTC. Protein sequence: CASSTASGSAYEQYF.

The V gene is TRBV9, the J gene TRBJ2-3, with D tentatively TRBD2 (5 bases). The CDR3 covers 14 residues. The germline V gene encodes CDR1 SGDLS and CDR2 YYNGEE. Trimming took 1 base from V and 0 from J, leaving 6 bases between them. CDR3 nucleotides: TGTGCCAGCAGCGTAACGGGGAGCACAGATACGCAGTATTTT. Translating gives CASSVTGSTDTQYF.

The chain couples TRBV5-1 to TRBJ2-7; TRBD2 might be the D (5 bases). The V and J ends lost 0 bases and 6 bases respectively, with 16 bases between them. The CDR3 contains 15 residues. Germline V gene sequence: CDR1 SGHRS, CDR2 YFSETQ. The CDR3 region has the DNA TGCGCCAGCAGCTTGGCCGGGATGCTCGTTCGCGAGCAGTACTTC. Translating gives CASSLAGMLVREQYF.

The rearrangement links TRBV19 to TRBJ2-1; 11 nucleotides agree with TRBD2. Germline lookup yields CDR1 LNHDA and CDR2 SQIVND (reference sequence). V was clipped by 9 bases and J by 4 bases; unmatched bases: 5. This CDR3 region has 14 residues. This chain's CDR3 is CASQTSGSYNEQFF. CDR3 DNA sequence: TGTGCCAGCCAAACTAGCGGGAGTTACAATGAGCAGTTCTTC.

This clone came up once. The chain recombines TRBV5-1 with TRBJ1-4; 9 nucleotides line up with TRBD1. CDR1 is SGHRS and CDR2 is YFSETQ in the germline V gene. The CDR3 is 14 residues long. Germline trimming cut 3 bases from V and 7 bases from J; bases unmatched to any gene: 4. The CDR3 sequence is CASSSDRGGEKLFF. CDR3 bases: TGCGCCAGCAGCTCGGACAGGGGTGGTGAAAAACTGTTTTTT.

CDR3 sequence: CASSAGTGGDNEQFF. CDR3 bases: TGTGCCAGTAGTGCCGGGACAGGGGGGGACAATGAGCAGTTCTTC. This chain joins TRBV19 and TRBJ2-1, with 11 nucleotides matching TRBD1. Germline loops: CDR1 LNHDA, CDR2 SQIVND (reference sequence). Losses at the gene ends were 5 bases for V and 5 bases for J; bases not matched to a gene: 5. The CDR3 runs 15 residues.

The chain combines TRBV6-1 with TRBJ2-3; 7 bases agree with TRBD2. The ends lost 0 bases at V and 7 bases at J; junction bases unmatched: 7. This CDR3 spans 15 amino acids. Germline V gene data show CDR1 as MNHNS and CDR2 as SASEGT. CDR3 bases: TGTGCCAGCAGTGAAGCCTTCGAACTAGCGAATACGCAGTATTTT. Translating gives CASSEAFELANTQYF.

The chain carries TRBV12-3 or TRBV12-4 and TRBJ1-5; D gene uncertain. The CDR3 loop spans 13 amino acids. The V gene lost 5 bases and the J gene lost 5 bases, with 10 bases spanning the gap. CDR3: CASSPGRDQPQHF. CDR3 nucleotides: TGTGCCAGCAGTCCCGGCCGGGATCAGCCCCAGCATTTT.

The chain couples TRBV3-1 (or the pseudogene TRBV3-2) to TRBJ2-5; D gene unclear. This CDR3 region has 13 residues. Per the germline V gene, CDR1 is LGHDT and CDR2 is YNNKEL (reference sequence). Deletions cut 0 bases from V and 1 base from J, with 3 bases between. DNA of the CDR3: TGTGCCAGCAGCCAAGACATCCAAGAGACCCAGTACTTC. Encoded protein: CASSQDIQETQYF.

This clone was seen a few times. The V gene is TRBV10-1, the J gene TRBJ2-1; perhaps TRBD1 as D (6 bases). V lost 7 bases, J lost 4 bases, and 14 bases lay in between. Germline-derived CDR1 and CDR2 are WNHNN and SYGVQD (reference sequence). The CDR3 contains 14 residues. CDR3 sequence (DNA): TGCGCCAGCATAGGGTCAGGGGTATACAATGAGCAGTTCTTC. This encodes CASIGSGVYNEQFF.